The rows below give T cell receptor beta chains drawn from one sample of a study of T cells after yellow fever vaccination. TCRdb independently ran MiXCR on the 5' RACE reads; one entry per CDR3 protein. The table records tens of thousands of distinct CDR3 sequences, 6.5% to 8% of them present only once. Sequenced here: CD8+ T cells not binding an NS4B(214-222) dextramer, sorted from PBMCs, sampled 35 to 50 days after the first yellow fever vaccination. Receptors originate from a man younger than 35 who received the YFV17D yellow fever vaccine. CDR3s include the opening cysteine and the closing phenylalanine or tryptophan. A D gene is named only where the DNA matches it firmly. Expanded clones get a size class; other rows say once, few or many, or leave the size out.

V gene: TRBV4-1
clone size: few
D gene: TRBD2
J gene: TRBJ2-7
CDR3 DNA: TGCGCCAGCAGCTCGCGACTAGCGGGGAGGCACGAGCAGTACTTC
CDR3 protein: CASSSRLAGRHEQYF

V gene: TRBV6-6
clone size: many
D gene: TRBD1
J gene: TRBJ1-2
CDR3 DNA: TGTGCCAGCAAACAGGGGGATGGCTATGGCTACACCTTC
CDR3 protein: CASKQGDGYGYTF

V gene: TRBV6-2/TRBV6-3
clone size: few
D gene: NA
J gene: TRBJ2-3
CDR3 DNA: TGTGCCAGCAGTTACTCGATCTCGGGCGGATCGACTGGGCCAGATACGCAGTATTTT
CDR3 protein: CASSYSISGGSTGPDTQYF

V gene: TRBV9
clone size: few
D gene: NA
J gene: TRBJ1-2
CDR3 DNA: TGTGCCAGCAGCGCCGACAGCTTGGGCTACACCTTC
CDR3 protein: CASSADSLGYTF

V gene: TRBV30
clone size: NA
D gene: TRBD1
J gene: TRBJ1-2
CDR3 DNA: TGTGCCTGGAGTGAGATGACAGGGGGTTACTATGGCTACACCTTC
CDR3 protein: CAWSEMTGGYYGYTF

V gene: TRBV19
clone size: NA
D gene: NA
J gene: TRBJ2-7
CDR3 DNA: TGTGCCAGTAGTACAGGGGTAGGTTCCTACGAGCAGTACTTC
CDR3 protein: CASSTGVGSYEQYF

V gene: TRBV4-2
clone size: NA
D gene: NA
J gene: TRBJ1-5
CDR3 DNA: TGTGCCAGCAGCCGGCCCGATCAGCCCCAGCATTTT
CDR3 protein: CASSRPDQPQHF

V gene: TRBV29-1
clone size: NA
D gene: TRBD1
J gene: TRBJ1-2
CDR3 DNA: TGCAGCGTTGAATACGAGGGGGCGAGTGGCTACACCTTC
CDR3 protein: CSVEYEGASGYTF

V gene: TRBV3-1
clone size: few
D gene: TRBD2
J gene: TRBJ2-5
CDR3 DNA: TGTGCCAGCAGCCAAGACGGAAGCGGGGGGGCCCAAGAGACCCAGTACTTC
CDR3 protein: CASSQDGSGGAQETQYF

V gene: TRBV20-1
clone size: many
D gene: NA
J gene: TRBJ1-2
CDR3 DNA: TGCAGTGCTAGAGATAAGGGCTCCAACTATGGCTACACCTTC
CDR3 protein: CSARDKGSNYGYTF

V gene: TRBV4-1
clone size: few
D gene: NA
J gene: TRBJ1-1
CDR3 DNA: TGCGCCAGCAGCCGAATGCCAGCGACAGTGAACACTGAAGCTTTCTTT
CDR3 protein: CASSRMPATVNTEAFF

V gene: TRBV4-1
clone size: many
D gene: NA
J gene: TRBJ1-3
CDR3 DNA: TGCGCCAGCAGCCAGATCCCTAACGGAAACACCATATATTTT
CDR3 protein: CASSQIPNGNTIYF

V gene: TRBV19
clone size: NA
D gene: NA
J gene: TRBJ1-6
CDR3 DNA: TGTGCCAGTACTTTGGGGGGACTGCTCGGGCCCCTCCACTTT
CDR3 protein: CASTLGGLLGPLHF

V gene: TRBV5-1
clone size: NA
D gene: NA
J gene: TRBJ1-1
CDR3 DNA: TGCGCCAGCAGCCTGGGACCGGGCATGGGCACTGAAGCTTTCTTT
CDR3 protein: CASSLGPGMGTEAFF

V gene: TRBV20-1
clone size: many
D gene: TRBD2
J gene: TRBJ2-5
CDR3 DNA: TGCAGCGCCGGGACTAGCCCTGATGGAGGGACCCAGTACTTC
CDR3 protein: CSAGTSPDGGTQYF

V gene: TRBV20-1
clone size: NA
D gene: NA
J gene: TRBJ1-2
CDR3 DNA: TGCAGTGCTAGGCGGGGGCCTGGCCGTTACTATGGCTACACCTTC
CDR3 protein: CSARRGPGRYYGYTF

V gene: TRBV29-1
clone size: NA
D gene: NA
J gene: TRBJ2-1
CDR3 DNA: TGCAGCGTTGAAGGGGACGGCTCCTACAATGAGCAGTTCTTC
CDR3 protein: CSVEGDGSYNEQFF

V gene: TRBV4-1
clone size: few
D gene: NA
J gene: TRBJ2-7
CDR3 DNA: TGCGCCAGCAGCCAAGATCCGCTCTCAGGTTACGAGCAGTACTTC
CDR3 protein: CASSQDPLSGYEQYF

V gene: TRBV4-3
clone size: many
D gene: NA
J gene: TRBJ1-4
CDR3 DNA: TGCGCCAGCAGCCAAGATATCTTTGATGAAAAACTGTTTTTT
CDR3 protein: CASSQDIFDEKLFF

V gene: TRBV7-9
clone size: NA
D gene: NA
J gene: TRBJ2-7
CDR3 DNA: TGTGCCAGCGACTCTGGAGGGGGCGGGGTGAGCTCCTACGAGCAGTACTTC
CDR3 protein: CASDSGGGGVSSYEQYF

V gene: TRBV7-2
clone size: few
D gene: NA
J gene: TRBJ1-1
CDR3 DNA: TGTGCCAGCAGCCCTAGAGCCTGGACTGAAGCTTTCTTT
CDR3 protein: CASSPRAWTEAFF

V gene: TRBV12-3/TRBV12-4
clone size: NA
D gene: NA
J gene: TRBJ2-1
CDR3 DNA: TGTGCCAGCCGCCGCCCAGACGGTAACCTCAATGAGCAGTTCTTC
CDR3 protein: CASRRPDGNLNEQFF

V gene: TRBV4-3
clone size: few
D gene: NA
J gene: TRBJ2-2
CDR3 DNA: TGCGCCAGCAGCCAAGTGATCAAGGTGGAGGGGGCTGACGGGGAGCTGTTTTTT
CDR3 protein: CASSQVIKVEGADGELFF

V gene: TRBV20-1
clone size: many
D gene: NA
J gene: TRBJ2-1
CDR3 DNA: TGCAGTGCTAGAGATCTCGGGGGGCCCGTCGAGCAGTTCTTC
CDR3 protein: CSARDLGGPVEQFF

V gene: TRBV7-6
clone size: many
D gene: TRBD1
J gene: TRBJ2-7
CDR3 DNA: TGTGCCAGCAGCTTACGGCCGGGACAGGGGGCAGACGAGCAGTACTTC
CDR3 protein: CASSLRPGQGADEQYF

V gene: TRBV7-9
clone size: few
D gene: NA
J gene: TRBJ2-1
CDR3 DNA: TGTGCCAGCAGCTTAGCGCCGGGGGACGAGCAGTTCTTC
CDR3 protein: CASSLAPGDEQFF

V gene: TRBV6-5
clone size: NA
D gene: NA
J gene: TRBJ2-7
CDR3 DNA: TGTGCCAGCAGTTTTAGTCCCAGGGGCTACGAGCAGTACTTC
CDR3 protein: CASSFSPRGYEQYF

V gene: TRBV3-1
clone size: many
D gene: NA
J gene: TRBJ2-1
CDR3 DNA: TGTGCCAGCAGCCAAGCGACTTGGGTTCTGTCGGGCAATGAGCAGTTCTTC
CDR3 protein: CASSQATWVLSGNEQFF

V gene: TRBV7-6
clone size: NA
D gene: NA
J gene: TRBJ1-1
CDR3 DNA: TGTGCCAGCAGCTCCAGGGGTAACACTGAAGCTTTCTTT
CDR3 protein: CASSSRGNTEAFF

V gene: TRBV7-6
clone size: many
D gene: NA
J gene: TRBJ2-1
CDR3 DNA: TGTGCCAGCAGCGAGAGACTAGGAGATGAGCAGTTCTTC
CDR3 protein: CASSERLGDEQFF

V gene: TRBV4-1
clone size: many
D gene: NA
J gene: TRBJ1-4
CDR3 DNA: TGCGCCAGCAGCCCGGTGTTTAATGAAAAACTGTTTTTT
CDR3 protein: CASSPVFNEKLFF

V gene: TRBV5-1
clone size: NA
D gene: NA
J gene: TRBJ1-1
CDR3 DNA: TGCGCCAGCAGCTTGTCAGGGTCGCAGACTGAAGCTTTCTTT
CDR3 protein: CASSLSGSQTEAFF

V gene: TRBV5-1
clone size: many
D gene: NA
J gene: TRBJ2-2
CDR3 DNA: TGCGCCAGCAGCTTCCCGACCGGGGAGCTGTTTTTT
CDR3 protein: CASSFPTGELFF

V gene: TRBV29-1
clone size: many
D gene: TRBD1
J gene: TRBJ2-2
CDR3 DNA: TGCAGCGTAGCCGAACAGGGGGCGAACACCGGGGAGCTGTTTTTT
CDR3 protein: CSVAEQGANTGELFF

V gene: TRBV29-1
clone size: many
D gene: NA
J gene: TRBJ2-2
CDR3 DNA: TGCAGCGTACAAACAGGCCTCCGGGAGCTGTTTTTT
CDR3 protein: CSVQTGLRELFF

V gene: TRBV28
clone size: NA
D gene: NA
J gene: TRBJ2-2
CDR3 DNA: TGTGCCAGCGAAACCCACAGGGTGGAAGACCGCGAGAACACCGGGGAGCTGTTTTTT
CDR3 protein: CASETHRVEDRENTGELFF

V gene: TRBV23-1
clone size: NA
D gene: NA
J gene: TRBJ2-3
CDR3 DNA: TGCGCCCCCATTCCCCCGGGGACGGGCACAGATACGCAGTATTTT
CDR3 protein: CAPIPPGTGTDTQYF

V gene: TRBV20-1
clone size: few
D gene: NA
J gene: TRBJ1-2
CDR3 DNA: TGCAGTGCTAGACTCGGAGGTGGCTACACCTTC
CDR3 protein: CSARLGGGYTF

V gene: TRBV7-9
clone size: many
D gene: TRBD1
J gene: TRBJ2-5
CDR3 DNA: TGTGCCAGCAGCTCCACCTCGGGACAGGAGCAAGAGACCCAGTACTTC
CDR3 protein: CASSSTSGQEQETQYF

V gene: TRBV4-3
clone size: NA
D gene: TRBD2
J gene: TRBJ2-2
CDR3 DNA: TGCGCCAGCAGCCAAGATACTGCGGGGGGGCCCACCGGGGAGCTGTTTTTT
CDR3 protein: CASSQDTAGGPTGELFF

V gene: TRBV6-1
clone size: many
D gene: TRBD1
J gene: TRBJ1-1
CDR3 DNA: TGTGCCAGCACCCAGACAGGGCGGGGCACTGAAGCTTTCTTT
CDR3 protein: CASTQTGRGTEAFF